Listed below are T cell receptor beta chains from one sample, sequenced in a study of post-analysis software for immune sequencing data. TCRdb re-analysed the PCR reads in MiXCR, keeping a single row per CDR3 protein. The sample has 600,000 to 750,000 distinct CDR3 sequences; more than 50% are singletons. Sequencing used blood. These receptor sequences come from a girl aged 2-15 years with multiple sclerosis. Both conserved end residues are part of each CDR3. The D gene is left open where the match is weak. Rows may omit the clone size; those that give it use once, few, many or a size class.

TRBJ2-3,TRBV2,-,-,CASNRQADTQYF,TGTGCCAGCAATCGGCAGGCAGATACGCAGTATTTT
TRBJ2-1,TRBV11-2,-,-,CASSLGGQRHNEQFF,TGTGCCAGCAGCTTGGGCGGACAGAGACACAATGAGCAGTTCTTC
TRBJ2-3,TRBV6-6,TRBD2,few,CASSPHRLAATDTQYF,TGTGCCAGCAGCCCCCACCGACTAGCGGCCACAGATACGCAGTATTTT
TRBJ1-2,TRBV7-2,-,-,CASSLARGSNGYTF,TGTGCCAGCAGCTTAGCCAGGGGATCAAATGGCTACACCTTC
TRBJ1-4,TRBV4-1,-,once,CASSPPATGRPFF,TGCGCCAGCAGTCCTCCCGCAACAGGTCGGCCGTTTTTT
TRBJ1-2,TRBV6-5,TRBD1,-,CASSSRQGLGGYTF,TGTGCCAGCAGTTCCCGACAGGGACTAGGTGGCTACACCTTC
TRBJ1-2,TRBV10-3,-,-,CAISEGGNYGYTF,TGTGCCATCAGTGAAGGGGGAAACTATGGCTACACCTTC
TRBJ2-1,TRBV20-1,-,-,CSASTVSSYNEQFF,TGCAGTGCTAGTACGGTATCCTCCTACAATGAGCAGTTCTTC
TRBJ1-2,TRBV12-3/TRBV12-4,-,-,CASSSPSGVVYGYTF,TGTGCCAGCAGTTCCCCTTCAGGAGTCGTCTATGGCTACACCTTC
TRBJ2-1,TRBV14,TRBD1,once,CASSRFPGQGSEQFF,TGTGCCAGCAGCCGATTCCCGGGACAGGGGAGTGAGCAGTTCTTC
TRBJ2-7,TRBV20-1,-,once,CGASGSGPFYEQYF,TGCGGTGCTAGTGGGTCGGGACCCTTCTACGAGCAGTACTTC
TRBJ2-3,TRBV5-6,TRBD2,-,CASSFRGAGADTQYF,TGTGCCAGCAGCTTTAGAGGCGCGGGGGCAGATACGCAGTATTTT
TRBJ2-7,TRBV12-3/TRBV12-4,TRBD1,-,CASSSPGTGHHEQYF,TGTGCCAGCAGTTCCCCCGGGACAGGGCATCACGAGCAGTACTTC
TRBJ2-1,TRBV6-2/TRBV6-3,-,few,CASTHRGKDEQFF,TGTGCCAGCACCCATCGGGGCAAGGATGAGCAGTTCTTC
TRBJ2-1,TRBV20-1,-,few,CSARAGTTDNNEQFF,TGCAGTGCTAGAGCCGGGACAACGGATAACAATGAGCAGTTCTTC
TRBJ2-1,TRBV6-1,TRBD1,-,CASSVGQFWDEQFF,TGTGCCAGCAGTGTGGGACAGTTCTGGGATGAGCAGTTCTTC
TRBJ2-1,TRBV10-3,TRBD2,-,CAIKWGRTSGRGGDEQFF,TGTGCCATCAAATGGGGCCGGACTAGCGGGAGAGGGGGGGATGAGCAGTTCTTC
TRBJ2-7,TRBV29-1,-,-,CSVVPSYTYEQYF,TGCAGCGTTGTGCCCTCCTACACCTACGAGCAGTACTTC
TRBJ1-2,TRBV29-1,TRBD1,-,CSVLQGAYGYTF,TGCAGCGTCCTCCAGGGGGCGTATGGCTACACCTTC
TRBJ1-1,TRBV29-1,TRBD1,once,CSGYRGPEAFF,TGCAGCGGCTACAGGGGACCTGAAGCTTTCTTT
TRBJ2-7,TRBV30,TRBD2,-,CASEYKGLGIDEQYF,TGTGCCTCGGAGTACAAGGGACTAGGAATTGACGAGCAGTACTTC
TRBJ2-1,TRBV6-1,-,-,CASRDTGMPLDEQFF,TGTGCCAGCAGAGACACAGGGATGCCCCTGGATGAGCAGTTCTTC
TRBJ1-4,TRBV3-1,-,-,CASSQVLQLSEKLFF,TGTGCCAGCAGCCAAGTCTTACAGCTTAGTGAAAAACTGTTTTTT
TRBJ1-1,TRBV10-2,-,few,CASSDGTEAFF,TGCGCCAGCAGTGACGGGACTGAAGCTTTCTTT
TRBJ1-5,TRBV5-1,TRBD1,-,CASSLWTGDNQPQHF,TGCGCCAGCAGCTTGTGGACAGGGGACAATCAGCCCCAGCATTTT
TRBJ2-7,TRBV7-2,TRBD2,-,CASSWDYSYYEQYF,TGTGCCAGCAGCTGGGACTACTCTTACTACGAGCAGTACTTC
TRBJ2-5,TRBV11-2,-,-,CASSLDGGLPQKTQYF,TGTGCCAGCAGCTTAGATGGAGGCCTGCCTCAGAAGACCCAGTACTTC
TRBJ2-6,TRBV21-1,-,-,CASSNLSYYSGANVLTF,TGTGCCAGCAGCAATTTATCTTATTACTCTGGGGCCAACGTCCTGACTTTC
TRBJ1-2,TRBV6-5,TRBD1,few,CASGYRGPKVGYTF,TGTGCCAGCGGGTACAGGGGGCCGAAAGTTGGCTACACCTTC
TRBJ2-2,TRBV27,TRBD1,few,CASSPGTVTGELFF,TGTGCCAGCAGTCCCGGGACAGTCACCGGGGAGCTGTTTTTT
TRBJ2-3,TRBV7-9,TRBD2,-,CASTTSGRRPDTQYF,TGTGCCAGCACCACTAGCGGGAGAAGACCAGATACGCAGTATTTT
TRBJ2-1,TRBV25-1,TRBD1,-,CASQRDRGFDEQFF,TGTGCCAGCCAGCGGGACAGGGGTTTCGATGAGCAGTTCTTC
TRBJ2-7,TRBV6-2/TRBV6-3,-,-,CASSPNQAGFYEQYF,TGTGCCAGTAGCCCGAACCAGGCCGGGTTCTACGAGCAGTACTTC
TRBJ2-5,TRBV12-3/TRBV12-4,TRBD1,-,CASTYTDRALQETQYF,TGTGCCAGCACCTATACGGACAGGGCCCTCCAAGAGACCCAGTACTTC
TRBJ2-1,TRBV3-1,-,-,CASSYFGRTSNEQFF,TGTGCCAGCAGCTACTTTGGACGGACGAGCAATGAGCAGTTCTTC
TRBJ1-2,TRBV28,-,-,CASSLWPDGNYGYTF,TGTGCCAGCAGTTTGTGGCCGGACGGTAACTATGGCTACACCTTC
TRBJ1-2,TRBV6-6,TRBD1,-,CASRVAQGGLNYGYTF,TGTGCCAGCAGAGTCGCACAGGGGGGACTTAACTATGGCTACACCTTC
TRBJ2-1,TRBV7-9,-,few,CASIPGPGIVRDEQFF,TGTGCCAGCATCCCAGGGCCAGGGATAGTTCGTGATGAGCAGTTCTTC
TRBJ2-3,TRBV6-2/TRBV6-3,-,-,CTSSASSNTGDTQYF,TGTACCAGCAGTGCCTCCTCGAACACAGGAGATACGCAGTATTTT
TRBJ2-1,TRBV7-9,TRBD2,-,CASRGRTSGDRNEQFF,TGTGCCAGCAGGGGGCGGACTAGCGGGGATCGCAATGAGCAGTTCTTC
TRBJ2-1,TRBV12-3/TRBV12-4,-,few,CASNTYSNYEQFF,TGTGCCAGCAATACGTACAGTAACTATGAGCAGTTCTTC
TRBJ1-6,TRBV5-6,-,few,CASSLGGGQGGNSPLHF,TGTGCCAGCAGCTTGGGTGGCGGGCAGGGCGGCAATTCACCCCTCCACTTT
TRBJ2-1,TRBV6-2/TRBV6-3,-,-,CTSSTHGAFGEQFF,TGTACCAGCAGTACCCACGGAGCGTTCGGTGAGCAGTTCTTC
TRBJ2-1,TRBV12-5,-,-,CASGFGGKGREVVHEQFF,TGTGCTAGTGGTTTTGGGGGAAAGGGGCGAGAAGTAGTTCATGAGCAGTTCTTC
TRBJ2-5,TRBV7-2,TRBD2,once,CASSLAGTSGGLIQETQYF,TGTGCCAGCAGCTTAGCCGGGACTAGCGGGGGACTTATTCAAGAGACCCAGTACTTC
TRBJ2-1,TRBV15,-,-,CATSRAFSGYYEQFF,TGTGCCACCAGCAGAGCCTTCTCGGGATACTATGAGCAGTTCTTC
TRBJ2-1,TRBV5-5,TRBD1,few,CASSPPWTGANEQFF,TGTGCCAGCAGCCCCCCGTGGACAGGGGCTAATGAGCAGTTCTTC
TRBJ1-5,TRBV12-3/TRBV12-4,TRBD1,few,CASSSPGQGPGSQPQHF,TGTGCCAGCAGTTCTCCGGGACAGGGGCCGGGGTCGCAGCCCCAGCATTTT
TRBJ2-5,TRBV5-1,TRBD1,-,CASSTAGTAKETQYF,TGCGCCAGCAGCACTGCCGGGACAGCAAAAGAGACCCAGTACTTC
TRBJ1-2,TRBV29-1,TRBD1,-,CSVDPGQGGGYTF,TGCAGCGTTGACCCGGGACAGGGCGGCGGCTACACCTTC
TRBJ2-1,TRBV29-1,-,few,CSVEAAGSSYNEQFF,TGCAGCGTTGAGGCCGCCGGGAGCTCCTACAATGAGCAGTTCTTC
TRBJ2-3,TRBV4-1,TRBD2,few,CASSQGGLAGGTDTQYF,TGCGCCAGCAGCCAAGGGGGACTAGCGGGAGGGACAGATACGCAGTATTTT
TRBJ1-5,TRBV20-1,-,-,CSAFSSGNQPQHF,TGCAGTGCTTTCAGTAGTGGCAACCAGCCCCAGCATTTT